These 12 T cell receptor beta chains share one sample of origin, sequenced in a study of technical replicates of blood from several donors. Generated by immunoSEQ multiplex PCR, the TCRdb table keeps only in-frame clones and is missing some. Of tens of thousands of clones listed, just under 97% are singletons. Material: T cells isolated from PBMCs. Receptors originate from a human donor in good health.

The chain links TRBV9 to TRBJ1-1; 10 bases are shared with TRBD1. V shed 4 bases, J shed 6 bases, and the junction held 9 bases outside the gene matches. Germline V CDR1 and CDR2: SGDLS, YYNGEE. The CDR3 has 15 residues. The CDR3 bases are TGTGCCAGCAGCCCCCGACAGGGGGCAGGGGCTGAAGCTTTCTTT. Protein sequence: CASSPRQGAGAEAFF.

This clone is a singleton in its sample. V gene TRBV5-1 combines with J gene TRBJ2-1; 7 positions match TRBD1. The germline V gene encodes CDR1 SGHRS and CDR2 YFSETQ. The CDR3 contains 14 residues. V shed 4 bases, J shed 7 bases, and the junction held 8 bases outside the gene matches. The CDR3 DNA reads as TGCGCCAGCAGCCTCAGACAGGGTGGTAATGAGCAGTTCTTC. Translated: CASSLRQGGNEQFF.

V is TRBV18 and J is TRBJ2-3; D may be TRBD1 (6 bases). CDR1 is KGHSH, CDR2 LQKENI, per germline. Trimming stripped 2 bases from V and 1 base from J, with 10 bases between. The length of the CDR3 is 15 residues. Here the CDR3 DNA reads TGTGCCAGCTCACCATCACAGGGCCGCACAGATACGCAGTATTTT. This gives the protein CASSPSQGRTDTQYF.

The chain recombines TRBV6-4 with TRBJ2-3, with 7 bases that match TRBD2. Losses at the gene ends were 4 bases for V and 2 bases for J; bases not matched to a gene: 6. The CDR3 runs 15 residues. From germline, CDR1 is MRHNA and CDR2 SNTAGT. The DNA for the CDR3 is TGTGCCAGCAGTGTTACTAGCGTGTCCACAGATACGCAGTATTTT. Translation: CASSVTSVSTDTQYF.

This chain links TRBV27 with TRBJ2-1, with a possible D match to TRBD2 (7 bases). This CDR3 region has 15 residues. The V gene lost 4 bases and the J gene lost 4 bases, with 14 bases spanning the gap. Germline V gives CDR1 MNHEY, CDR2 SMNVEV (reference sequence). The CDR3 spells CASSSVGGGYNEQFF. The CDR3 nucleotides read TGTGCCAGCAGTTCCGTAGGGGGGGGGTACAATGAGCAGTTCTTC.

The J gene is TRBJ2-7, the V gene TRBV6-1; TRBD2 aligns across 7 bases. V was clipped by 2 bases and J by 0 bases; unmatched bases: 4. Germline CDR1 is MNHNS and CDR2 is SASEGT. The CDR3 contains 15 residues. CDR3 sequence (DNA): TGTGCCAGCAGTGAACTAGCGGTAAGCTCCTACGAGCAGTACTTC. This translates into CASSELAVSSYEQYF.

This chain uses TRBV6-5 with TRBJ1-5; D might be TRBD1 (6 bases). Between the trimmed V and J ends, which lost 0 bases and 11 bases, there was a span of 11 bases. Germline CDR1 reads MNHEY; CDR2 reads SVGAGI. The CDR3 runs to 13 residues. The CDR3 DNA is TGTGCCAGCAGTTACTCGTCAGGGGAAGCCCAGCATTTT. This gives the protein CASSYSSGEAQHF.

This clone was seen just once. The chain recombines TRBV6-5 with TRBJ1-5, with 7 bases lining up with TRBD1. This CDR3 region has 16 residues. With V trimmed by 4 bases and J by 0 bases, 6 bases remained unmatched. Looked up from germline, CDR1 is MNHEY and CDR2 is SVGAGI. The CDR3 coding sequence is TGTGCCAGCAGTTTACAGGGGATAACTAGCAATCAGCCCCAGCATTTT. Encoded protein: CASSLQGITSNQPQHF.

The chain uses TRBV19 and TRBJ2-7; TRBD1 matches 11 bases. The length of the CDR3 is 14 residues. The trim removed 10 bases at V and 1 base at J, leaving 6 bases unmatched. Germline CDR1 LNHDA, CDR2 SQIVND (reference sequence). The CDR3 region is CATKDRGLSYEQYF. CDR3 DNA sequence: TGTGCCACTAAGGACAGGGGGCTTTCCTACGAGCAGTACTTC.

The chain uses TRBV6-5 and TRBJ1-2, with a possible D match to TRBD1 (5 bases). V lost 3 bases and J lost 1, with 9 bases in between. Looked up from germline, CDR1 is MNHEY and CDR2 is SVGAGI. This CDR3 is built from 14 residues. The CDR3: CASSYRTYNYGYTF. DNA for the CDR3: TGTGCCAGCAGTTATCGGACATATAACTATGGCTACACCTTC.

The genes are TRBV19 and TRBJ1-1; 8 positions agree with TRBD1. The CDR3 contains 16 residues. Trimming removed 6 bases from V and 3 bases from J; junction bases left unmatched: 12. Germline-derived CDR1 and CDR2 are LNHDA and SQIVND (reference sequence). In DNA form, the CDR3 reads TGTGCCAGTAGCCCCGCCGCGACAGGGGTGGACACTGAAGCTTTCTTT. Its protein is CASSPAATGVDTEAFF.

CDR3 sequence reads: CASSYQGAGGELFF. The CDR3 coding sequence is TGTGCCAGCAGTTACCAAGGAGCGGGCGGGGAGCTGTTTTTT. J is TRBJ2-2 and V is TRBV6-5, with D possibly matching TRBD2 (6 bases). The germline CDR1 and CDR2 sequences are MNHEY and SVGAGI. Deletions cut 2 bases from V and 7 bases from J, with 11 bases between. The CDR3 has 14 residues.